Sequencing of this T cell receptor beta chain was carried out in a study of shared clonotypes between healthy human individuals. Study outcomes and limitations: Naive subsets, compared against memory subsets, generally had larger estimated richness values.

The CDR3 is 18 residues long. The ends were cut back, 1 base at V and 3 bases at J, with 21 bases in the middle. The germline gives CDR1 SEHNR, CDR2 FQNEAQ (reference sequence). Notes on this clone: What it binds is not known.

The data were produced by immunoSEQ multiplex PCR, yet TCRdb's version contains in-frame clones alone and is incomplete. The sample contains under 600,000 clones, around 97% of which appear only once. The V call is TRBV7-9, the J call TRBJ2-5; TRBD2 is a possible D gene (6 bases). Sequenced input: naive CD4+ T cells sorted from blood. As for subset: CD45RA+ positively selected. The source is a woman aged 25-40 years in good health. In DNA, the CDR3 is TGTGCCAGCAGCTTAGAAGGATTCTACGTAGCGGCAGAAGAGACCCAGTACTTC. It codes for CASSLEGFYVAAEETQYF.